A selection of T cell receptor beta chains follows, all from one sample in a study of early T cells in non-severe SARS-CoV-2 infection. TCRdb passed the 5' RACE reads through MiXCR, listing each CDR3 protein once. The profile shows about 97,000 distinct CDR3 sequences, around 13% of them singletons. The source material was whole blood. The receptor set was obtained from an adult who was a healthcare worker with PCR-confirmed SARS-CoV-2 infection or an uninfected control (not recorded which). Each CDR3 is given without its conserved first and last residue. Some rows mark clone size as missing; the rest say once, few, many or name a class of expanded clone.

j_gene: TRBJ2-2; v_gene: TRBV12-3/TRBV12-4; abundance: many; CDR3aa: ASSPINTGELF
j_gene: TRBJ2-1; v_gene: TRBV20-1; abundance: many; CDR3aa: SARDSRGYNEQF
j_gene: TRBJ2-3; v_gene: TRBV7-9; abundance: .; CDR3aa: ATRREVDTQY
j_gene: TRBJ2-5; v_gene: TRBV28; abundance: many; CDR3aa: ASSLGTVQETQY
j_gene: TRBJ2-1; v_gene: TRBV7-9; abundance: few; CDR3aa: ASSSPFVGGRDNEQF
j_gene: TRBJ1-5; v_gene: TRBV20-1; abundance: few; CDR3aa: TGGVRICNQPQH
j_gene: TRBJ1-1; v_gene: TRBV5-1; abundance: .; CDR3aa: ASMVTVNTEAF
j_gene: TRBJ1-5; v_gene: TRBV6-5; abundance: .; CDR3aa: ASSYSGQGNQPQH
j_gene: TRBJ2-1; v_gene: TRBV24-1; abundance: many; CDR3aa: ATIASGDNEQF
j_gene: TRBJ1-2; v_gene: TRBV9; abundance: many; CDR3aa: ASSVAPATASYGYT
j_gene: TRBJ1-2; v_gene: TRBV28; abundance: many; CDR3aa: ASSEDSTPNYGYT
j_gene: TRBJ2-7; v_gene: TRBV6-5; abundance: few; CDR3aa: ASSYVSGSSHEQY
j_gene: TRBJ1-1; v_gene: TRBV28; abundance: many; CDR3aa: ASRAGGWAEAF
j_gene: TRBJ2-1; v_gene: TRBV7-9; abundance: .; CDR3aa: ASSPSGREDEQF
j_gene: TRBJ2-3; v_gene: TRBV5-1; abundance: many; CDR3aa: ASSSPGIADTQY
j_gene: TRBJ2-1; v_gene: TRBV20-1; abundance: .; CDR3aa: SAGGLREQF
j_gene: TRBJ2-7; v_gene: TRBV4-3; abundance: few; CDR3aa: ASSQDTSSSYEQY
j_gene: TRBJ2-3; v_gene: TRBV2; abundance: few; CDR3aa: ASSVTVGDTQY
j_gene: TRBJ1-1; v_gene: TRBV9; abundance: .; CDR3aa: ASSVGGSMNTEAF
j_gene: TRBJ2-1; v_gene: TRBV5-4; abundance: .; CDR3aa: ASSPVTVSYNEQF
j_gene: TRBJ2-3; v_gene: TRBV14; abundance: many; CDR3aa: ASSQDRGTGADTQY
j_gene: TRBJ2-2; v_gene: TRBV9; abundance: .; CDR3aa: ASSVASGELF
j_gene: TRBJ1-2; v_gene: TRBV6-5; abundance: .; CDR3aa: ASSYQGGKNGYT
j_gene: TRBJ2-1; v_gene: TRBV21-1; abundance: few; CDR3aa: ASNKEGFFRYNEQF
j_gene: TRBJ2-1; v_gene: TRBV28; abundance: many; CDR3aa: ASRTSGRAGNEQF
j_gene: TRBJ2-7; v_gene: TRBV6-1; abundance: .; CDR3aa: ASSLDTTYEQY
j_gene: TRBJ2-1; v_gene: TRBV7-8; abundance: .; CDR3aa: ASSDPRGDGYNEQF
j_gene: TRBJ1-6; v_gene: TRBV28; abundance: .; CDR3aa: ASSDPTGRNSPLH
j_gene: TRBJ2-5; v_gene: TRBV12-3/TRBV12-4; abundance: .; CDR3aa: ASSFGGAIQETQY
j_gene: TRBJ2-3; v_gene: TRBV20-1; abundance: many; CDR3aa: SAIFGRGVTDTQY
j_gene: TRBJ2-1; v_gene: TRBV12-3/TRBV12-4; abundance: .; CDR3aa: ASSSPRSVERGYNEQF
j_gene: TRBJ1-2; v_gene: TRBV6-6; abundance: .; CDR3aa: ASSYSKRTAYGYT
j_gene: TRBJ2-3; v_gene: TRBV12-3/TRBV12-4; abundance: many; CDR3aa: ASSSNSGNTQY
j_gene: TRBJ1-2; v_gene: TRBV5-4; abundance: .; CDR3aa: ASSLDRNGYT
j_gene: TRBJ2-7; v_gene: TRBV28; abundance: many; CDR3aa: ASSWGTSGYEQY
j_gene: TRBJ1-2; v_gene: TRBV30; abundance: many; CDR3aa: AATYLTLGYT
j_gene: TRBJ1-2; v_gene: TRBV5-4; abundance: few; CDR3aa: ASSLEGRGRYGYT
j_gene: TRBJ2-7; v_gene: TRBV12-3/TRBV12-4; abundance: .; CDR3aa: ASTSGLAGWQQY
j_gene: TRBJ1-1; v_gene: TRBV11-2; abundance: many; CDR3aa: ASSFVGFNTEAF
j_gene: TRBJ2-3; v_gene: TRBV28; abundance: .; CDR3aa: ASSLSPLAGTDTQY
j_gene: TRBJ2-7; v_gene: TRBV11-2; abundance: many; CDR3aa: ASSSPGTHGGEQY
j_gene: TRBJ2-7; v_gene: TRBV27; abundance: .; CDR3aa: ASSSLAGARYEQY
j_gene: TRBJ2-1; v_gene: TRBV20-1; abundance: .; CDR3aa: SARDAIRDGRGANEQF
j_gene: TRBJ2-7; v_gene: TRBV4-2; abundance: many; CDR3aa: ASSQDFPGGSYEQY
j_gene: TRBJ2-7; v_gene: TRBV27; abundance: few; CDR3aa: ARTQQY